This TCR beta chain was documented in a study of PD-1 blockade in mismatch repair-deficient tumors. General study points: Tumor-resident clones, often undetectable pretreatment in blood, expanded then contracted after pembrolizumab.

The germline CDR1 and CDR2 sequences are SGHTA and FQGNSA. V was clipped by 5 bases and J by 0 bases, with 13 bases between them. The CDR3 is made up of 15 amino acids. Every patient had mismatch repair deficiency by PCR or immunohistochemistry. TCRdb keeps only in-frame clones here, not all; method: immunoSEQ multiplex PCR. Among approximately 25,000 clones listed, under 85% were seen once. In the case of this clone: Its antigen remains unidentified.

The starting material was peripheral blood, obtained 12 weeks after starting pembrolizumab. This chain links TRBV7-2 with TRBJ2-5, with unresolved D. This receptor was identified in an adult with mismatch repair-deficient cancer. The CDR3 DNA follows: TGTGCCAGCAGCCAACAATCCTGGTACCAAGAGACCCAGTACTTC. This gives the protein CASSQQSWYQETQYF.